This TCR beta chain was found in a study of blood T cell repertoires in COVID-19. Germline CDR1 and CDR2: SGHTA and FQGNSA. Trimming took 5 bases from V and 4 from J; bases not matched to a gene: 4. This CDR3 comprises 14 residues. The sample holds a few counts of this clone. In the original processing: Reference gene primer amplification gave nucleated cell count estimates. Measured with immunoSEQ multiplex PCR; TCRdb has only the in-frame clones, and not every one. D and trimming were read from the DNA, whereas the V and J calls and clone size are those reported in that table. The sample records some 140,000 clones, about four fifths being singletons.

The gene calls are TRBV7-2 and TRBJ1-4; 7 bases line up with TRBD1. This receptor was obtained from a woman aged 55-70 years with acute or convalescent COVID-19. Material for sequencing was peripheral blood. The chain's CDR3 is CASSPGGFNEKLFF. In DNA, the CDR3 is TGTGCCAGCAGCCCAGGGGGTTTTAATGAAAAACTGTTTTTT.